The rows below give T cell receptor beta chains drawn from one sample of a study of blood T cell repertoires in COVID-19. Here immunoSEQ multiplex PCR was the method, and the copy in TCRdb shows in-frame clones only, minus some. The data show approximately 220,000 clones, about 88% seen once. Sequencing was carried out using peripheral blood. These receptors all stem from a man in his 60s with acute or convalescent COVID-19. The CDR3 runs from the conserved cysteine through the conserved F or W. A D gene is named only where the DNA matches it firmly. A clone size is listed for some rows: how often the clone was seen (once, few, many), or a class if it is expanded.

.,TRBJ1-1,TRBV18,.,CASSPLDSRDTEAFF,TGTGCCAGCTCACCGCTAGACAGTAGGGACACTGAAGCTTTCTTT
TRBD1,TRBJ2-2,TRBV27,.,CASTGTGLNTGELFF,TGTGCCAGCACGGGGACAGGACTGAACACCGGGGAGCTGTTTTTT
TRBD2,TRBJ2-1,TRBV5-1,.,CASSSPRGSSGSPASYNEQFF,TGCGCCAGCAGCTCCCCCCGGGGGTCTAGCGGGTCCCCAGCCTCCTACAATGAGCAGTTCTTC
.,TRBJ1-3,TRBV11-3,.,CASSLAGWAIGSGNTIYF,TGTGCCAGCAGCTTGGCTGGGTGGGCGATTGGATCTGGAAACACCATATATTTT
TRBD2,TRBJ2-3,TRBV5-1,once,CASKVLAGDSTDTQYF,TGCGCCAGCAAAGTACTAGCGGGGGATAGCACAGATACGCAGTATTTT
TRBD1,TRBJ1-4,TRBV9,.,CASSVEDRANEKLFF,TGTGCCAGCAGCGTAGAGGACAGGGCAAATGAAAAACTGTTTTTT
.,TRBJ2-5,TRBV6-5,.,CASSPRPGLQETQYF,TGTGCCAGCAGTCCCCGACCGGGACTCCAAGAGACCCAGTACTTC
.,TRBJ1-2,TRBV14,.,CASSQGYAAGYTF,TGTGCCAGCAGCCAAGGGTACGCGGCCGGCTACACCTTC
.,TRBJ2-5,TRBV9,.,CASSVGTGIQETQYF,TGTGCCAGCAGCGTAGGTACAGGCATCCAAGAGACCCAGTACTTC
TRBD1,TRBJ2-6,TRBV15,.,CATSRDRGPGANVLTF,TGTGCCACCAGCAGAGACAGGGGGCCTGGGGCCAACGTCCTGACTTTC
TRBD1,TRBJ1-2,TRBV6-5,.,CASSYTGQGSGYTF,TGTGCCAGCAGTTACACGGGACAGGGGTCTGGCTACACCTTC
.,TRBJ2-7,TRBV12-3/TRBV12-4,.,CASSLGRGEQYF,TGTGCCAGCAGTTTGGGGCGGGGCGAGCAGTACTTC
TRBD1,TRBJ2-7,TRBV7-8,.,CASSAPGTGYEQYF,TGTGCCAGCAGCGCCCCCGGGACAGGCTACGAGCAGTACTTC
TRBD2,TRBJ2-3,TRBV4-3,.,CASSHISGVGDTQYF,TGCGCCAGCAGCCATATTAGCGGGGTTGGAGATACGCAGTATTTT
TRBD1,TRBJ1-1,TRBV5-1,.,CASSLRTGNTEAFF,TGCGCCAGCAGCTTGCGGACAGGGAACACTGAAGCTTTCTTT
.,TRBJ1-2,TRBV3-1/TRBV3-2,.,CASSQRGGYGYTF,TGTGCCAGCAGCCAGCGGGGGGGCTATGGCTACACCTTC
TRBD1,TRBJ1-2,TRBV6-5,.,CASMYNRGPGYGYTF,TGTGCCAGCATGTACAACAGGGGGCCGGGGTATGGCTACACCTTC
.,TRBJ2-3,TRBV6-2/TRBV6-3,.,CASSYPAISPDQGTQYF,TGTGCCAGCAGTTACCCCGCGATATCCCCCGACCAGGGAACGCAGTATTTT